What follows is one T cell receptor beta chain and its context. Data came from immunoSEQ multiplex PCR; TCRdb stores just in-frame clones and leaves some out. The sample lists about 170,000 clones; more than 70% were seen once. This sample was included in a study of blood T cell repertoires in COVID-19. Trimming took 3 bases from V and 4 from J; bases not matched to a gene: 15. Per germline, CDR1 DFQATT and CDR2 SNEGSKA (reference sequence). This CDR3 contains 17 residues. Material for sequencing was peripheral blood. The clonotype was recovered from a man between 50 and 59 years old who had recovered from COVID-19. This sequence joins TRBV20-1 and TRBJ2-3; 8 positions match TRBD2. For the CDR3, the DNA is TGCAGTGCTAGTCATAGCGGGAAGGCCGCGTTCTCAGATACGCAGTATTTT. Protein product: CSASHSGKAAFSDTQYF.